These T cell receptor beta chains were read from a single sample in a study of T cell repertoires in cytomegalovirus infection. TCRdb recomputed calls from the reads with MiXCR, one row per CDR3 protein. The sample lists 200,000 or so distinct CDR3 sequences, roughly a fifth seen once, with around 3.1% in the top ten. Sequencing was carried out using PBMCs. The source is a human donor in good health (CMV status not recorded). Some clones in this sample may be carry-over from other donors' samples. The CDR3 runs from the conserved cysteine through the conserved F or W. The D gene is left open where the match is weak. Clone size is not always given. Where it is, it says once, few, many or a class for expanded clones.

v_call,clone_size,j_call,d_call,cdr3_aa,cdr3_nt
TRBV27,few,TRBJ2-1,.,CASSPGARPYNEQFF,TGTGCCAGCAGTCCAGGGGCCCGACCCTACAATGAGCAGTTCTTC
TRBV7-3,.,TRBJ1-4,TRBD1,CASSLTGTGGEKLFF,TGTGCCAGCAGCTTGACCGGGACAGGAGGGGAAAAACTGTTTTTT
TRBV5-1,.,TRBJ2-6,TRBD1,CASSWGQSGSGANVLTF,TGCGCCAGCAGCTGGGGACAGAGCGGCTCTGGGGCCAACGTCCTGACTTTC
TRBV7-9,many,TRBJ1-3,.,CASNSALDTIYF,TGTGCCAGCAACTCGGCCTTAGACACCATATATTTT
TRBV7-6,many,TRBJ2-5,TRBD1,CASSLAGGEGETQYF,TGTGCCAGCAGCTTAGCAGGGGGCGAAGGAGAGACCCAGTACTTC
TRBV6-6,few,TRBJ1-2,TRBD1,CASSYSLNSRGRDLYGYTF,TGTGCCAGCAGTTACTCCTTGAACAGTAGGGGGCGAGATCTTTATGGCTACACCTTC
TRBV6-6,many,TRBJ1-3,TRBD1,CASRETGGNLLGGIYF,TGTGCCAGCAGGGAAACAGGGGGGAATCTCTTAGGCGGAATATATTTT
TRBV7-9,few,TRBJ2-5,TRBD2,CASSPRTSGETQYF,TGTGCCAGCAGCCCAAGGACTAGCGGAGAGACCCAGTACTTC
TRBV20-1,many,TRBJ2-3,.,CSAPDGPADTQYF,TGCAGTGCTCCGGACGGTCCGGCAGATACGCAGTATTTT
TRBV11-3,few,TRBJ2-5,TRBD2,CASSNRGSAQETQYF,TGTGCCAGCAGCAACCGCGGGAGCGCACAAGAGACCCAGTACTTC
TRBV12-3/TRBV12-4,many,TRBJ2-7,.,CASRARTASSYEQYF,TGTGCCAGCAGAGCGAGGACGGCGAGCTCCTACGAGCAGTACTTC
TRBV2,.,TRBJ1-2,TRBD1,CASLGQGVYGYTF,TGTGCCAGCTTGGGGCAGGGGGTATATGGCTACACCTTC
TRBV6-1,many,TRBJ2-1,TRBD2,CASSELAGGPGEQFF,TGTGCCAGCAGTGAGCTAGCGGGAGGGCCGGGTGAGCAGTTCTTC
TRBV28,many,TRBJ2-7,TRBD2,CAIRSGRAPYEQYF,TGTGCCATCCGAAGCGGGAGGGCCCCCTACGAGCAGTACTTC